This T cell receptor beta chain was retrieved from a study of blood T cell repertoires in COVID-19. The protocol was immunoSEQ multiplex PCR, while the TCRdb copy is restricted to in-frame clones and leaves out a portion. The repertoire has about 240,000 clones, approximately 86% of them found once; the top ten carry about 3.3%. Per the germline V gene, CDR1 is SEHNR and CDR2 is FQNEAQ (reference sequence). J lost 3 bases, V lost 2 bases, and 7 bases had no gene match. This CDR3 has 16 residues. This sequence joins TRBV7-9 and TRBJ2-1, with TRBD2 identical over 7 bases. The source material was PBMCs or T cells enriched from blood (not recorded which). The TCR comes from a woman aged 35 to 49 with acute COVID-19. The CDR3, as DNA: TGTGCCAGCAGCTTACCTGTGGGAGGGGACTACAATGAGCAGTTCTTC. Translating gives CASSLPVGGDYNEQFF.